The 14 T cell receptor beta chains below come from one sample, sequenced in a study of T cells in Graves' hyperthyroidism and ophthalmopathy. Amplification of TCR beta CDR3 regions used RNA as the template. In the first-round RT-PCR of the TCR CDR3, the HTBI primer set was used. TCRdb ran MiXCR on the multiplex PCR reads and lists one entry per CDR3 protein. The sample lists 130,000 to 150,000 distinct CDR3 sequences; roughly a fifth were seen once. The sample taken for sequencing was blood. These receptors all come from a woman between 50 and 59 years old with Graves' hyperthyroidism that later progressed to Graves' ophthalmopathy.

The CDR3 protein is CASSFGTTSEQFF. The DNA of the CDR3 is TGTGCCAGCAGCTTTGGGACGACTAGCGAACAGTTCTTC. The chain has TRBV7-2 and TRBJ2-1; 8 positions match TRBD2. Germline values: CDR1 SGHTA, CDR2 FQGNSA. The CDR3 runs to 13 residues. V shed 3 bases, J shed 13 bases, and the junction held 8 bases outside the gene matches.

In its sample, this clonotype was seen many times. This chain uses TRBV6-2 or TRBV6-3 with TRBJ2-7; no definite D call. The CDR3 contains 12 residues. V was cut by 1 base and J by 3 bases, with 4 bases left in between. Germline loops: CDR1 MNHEY, CDR2 SVGEGT. The CDR3 protein is CASSYYSYEQYF. The CDR3 DNA sequence: TGTGCCAGCAGTTACTACAGCTACGAGCAGTACTTC.

This clonotype was counted many times. This chain's CDR3 is CAWSLASNEQFF. The CDR3 DNA follows: TGTGCCTGGAGTTTAGCGAGCAATGAGCAGTTCTTC. The rearrangement joins TRBV30 to TRBJ2-1, with D possibly being TRBD2 (5 bases). The CDR3 sequence is 12 residues long. Germline assignment: CDR1 GTSNPN and CDR2 SVGIG (reference sequence). V shed 2 bases and J shed 6 bases, with 8 bases lying between them. Combining the CDR3 with reference TRBV30 and TRBJ2-1 gives the whole variable domain SQTIHQWPATLVQPVGSPLSLECTVEGTSNPNLYWYRQAAGRGLQLLFYSVGIGQISSEVPQNLSASRPQDRQFILSSKKLLLSDSGFYLCAWSLASNEQFFGPGTRLTVL.

This clonotype has a count of ten or more. The gene calls are TRBV5-1 and TRBJ2-7; possible D gene TRBD2, 7 bases. Germline assignment: CDR1 SGHRS and CDR2 YFSETQ. This CDR3 spans 15 amino acids. V was cut by 1 base and J by 7 bases, with 18 bases left in between. The CDR3: CASSLSSGGAGEQYF. The DNA of the CDR3 is TGCGCCAGCAGCTTGTCTTCGGGGGGCGCGGGGGAGCAGTACTTC.

This clonotype occurred many times. The rearrangement joins TRBV11-2 to TRBJ2-5, with 8 bases that match TRBD2. CDR3 length: 18 residues. V was clipped by 1 base and J by 5 bases; unmatched bases: 15. In germline, CDR1 is SGHAT, CDR2 FQNNGV. The CDR3: CASSLVGTRSTYSETQYF. CDR3 in DNA: TGTGCCAGCAGCTTAGTTGGGACTAGGAGTACGTATTCGGAGACCCAGTACTTC.

The chain has TRBV12-3 or TRBV12-4 and TRBJ2-1; tentative D call: TRBD1 (6 bases). The CDR3 length is 13 residues. The V end lost 7 bases, the J end lost 4 bases, and 11 bases lay between the germline ends. DNA for the CDR3: TGTGCCAGCACCGAACAGGGTTACAATGAGCAGTTCTTC. Protein sequence: CASTEQGYNEQFF.

This clonotype was seen ten or more times. This sequence joins TRBV3-1 and TRBJ2-5; D might be TRBD2 (6 bases). With 3 bases removed from V and 7 bases from J, the gap between germline ends came to 18 bases. The CDR3 consists of 15 residues. Germline CDR1 and CDR2: LGHDT and YNNKEL (reference sequence). Written as DNA, the CDR3 is TGTGCCAGCAGCCATTCCACCCCACTAGCTGGGACCCAGTACTTC. Translated, it gives CASSHSTPLAGTQYF.

The chain has TRBV28 and TRBJ2-7; 9 nucleotides line up with TRBD2. Germline trimming cut 2 bases from V and 6 bases from J; bases unmatched to any gene: 5. The CDR3 extends over 14 amino acids. Germline values: CDR1 MDHEN, CDR2 SYDVKM. CDR3 in DNA: TGTGCCAGCAGTTTACGGCGGGAGGGTAGCGAGCAGTACGTC. This encodes CASSLRREGSEQYV.

The rearrangement joins TRBV29-1 to TRBJ2-7; 9 bases match TRBD2. Germline CDR1 and CDR2: SQVTM and ANQGSEA. The CDR3 covers 14 residues. Trimming at V came to 3 bases and at J to 7 bases, leaving 10 bases not matched to a gene. CDR3 residues: CSVDLAGPSGEQYF. CDR3 in DNA: TGCAGCGTTGATCTAGCGGGACCATCAGGGGAGCAGTACTTC.

The chain employs TRBV3-1 and TRBJ2-1; TRBD2 matches at 11 bases. The V gene end was trimmed by 3 bases and the J gene end by 4 bases; junction bases not matched to a gene: 2. Germline values: CDR1 LGHDT, CDR2 YNNKEL (reference sequence). This CDR3 has 15 amino acids. CDR3 DNA: TGTGCCAGCAGCCAGGGACTAGCGGTGTACAATGAGCAGTTCTTC. Translated, it gives CASSQGLAVYNEQFF.

V usage is TRBV27 and J usage is TRBJ1-6, with no clear D. Germline V CDR1 and CDR2: MNHEY, SMNVEV (reference sequence). Trimming removed 3 bases from V and 3 bases from J, with 9 bases in between. The CDR3 runs 15 residues. The CDR3 DNA follows: TGTGCCAGCAGTTTCACCGCGGACTATAATTCACCCCTCCACTTT. It translates to CASSFTADYNSPLHF.

There are many counts of this clonotype. The CDR3 here is CASSKTKTGDRYNEQFF. CDR3 DNA: TGTGCCAGCAGCAAAACAAAGACAGGAGATCGCTACAATGAGCAGTTCTTC. This chain uses TRBV7-9 with TRBJ2-1, with TRBD1 as a possible D gene (6 bases). Trimming left V 5 bases short and J 3 bases short, with 20 bases between. The CDR3 totals 17 residues. The germline V gene encodes CDR1 SEHNR and CDR2 FQNEAQ (reference sequence).

The sample holds a few counts of this clonotype. This chain joins TRBV30 and TRBJ1-6; D is unresolved. The V end was cut by 3 bases, the J end by 10 bases, with 13 bases between. The CDR3 extends over 13 amino acids. The germline V gene has CDR1 GTSNPN and CDR2 SVGIG (reference sequence). CDR3: CAWRTAGSSPLHF. CDR3 nucleotide sequence: TGTGCCTGGAGAACAGCAGGAAGCTCACCCCTCCACTTT.

This clonotype was seen many times. The chain joins TRBV20-1 to TRBJ2-7; the D is unclear. The CDR3 spans 14 residues. From germline, CDR1 is DFQATT and CDR2 SNEGSKA (reference sequence). Trimming took 4 bases from V and 0 from J, leaving 13 bases between them. The CDR3 loop reads CSANGWPVSYEQYF. Written as DNA, the CDR3 is TGCAGTGCTAACGGGTGGCCAGTCTCCTACGAGCAGTACTTC.